Each of the 12 T cell receptor beta chains below was sequenced from the same sample in a study of blood T cell repertoires in COVID-19. Sequenced by immunoSEQ multiplex PCR; TCRdb stores in-frame clones only, minus some. Here the sample spans about 120,000 clones, around 89% being singletons. Sequencing used peripheral blood. These receptors were obtained from a woman in her fifties or sixties with COVID-19, enrolled during active disease.

J is TRBJ2-2 and V is TRBV12-3 or TRBV12-4; TRBD1 is a possible D gene (5 bases). Trimming took off 11 bases at V and 4 bases at J, with 14 bases between the two ends. The CDR3 is made up of 13 amino acids. CDR3 nucleotides: TGTGCCTCTCAAAGGGGCCCCACCGGGGAGCTGTTTTTT. It translates to CASQRGPTGELFF.

Only a few counts were recorded for this clone. Other DNA sequences in the same sample also yield this CDR3. The chain joins TRBV6-2 or TRBV6-3 to TRBJ1-2, with 8 bases identical to TRBD1. This CDR3 contains 12 residues. CDR1 MNHEY and CDR2 SVGEGT come from the germline V gene. J was trimmed by 6 bases and V by 6 bases; bases with no gene match: 3. The CDR3 here is CASSRTGNGYTF. Here the CDR3 DNA reads TGTGCCAGCAGCCGGACAGGGAATGGCTACACCTTC.

The chain uses TRBV11-2 and TRBJ1-2; possible D gene TRBD1, 5 bases. The CDR3 has 14 amino acids. V lost 4 bases and J lost 4, with 13 bases in between. From germline, CDR1 is SGHAT and CDR2 FQNNGV. CDR3 DNA sequence: TGTGCCAGCAGCTCCAACCGGGACTTCTATGGCTACACCTTC. This gives the protein CASSSNRDFYGYTF.

This sequence joins TRBV4-2 and TRBJ2-3; 9 nucleotides match TRBD2. The germline gives CDR1 LGHNA, CDR2 YNFKEQ. The CDR3 covers 18 residues. The trim removed 0 bases at V and 0 bases at J, leaving 7 bases unmatched. The CDR3 sequence: CASSQDLKRGVSTDTQYF. CDR3 in DNA: TGTGCCAGCAGCCAAGATCTTAAGCGGGGGGTTAGCACAGATACGCAGTATTTT.

This chain uses TRBV4-1 with TRBJ1-5; 8 bases are a match to TRBD1. The germline CDR1 and CDR2 sequences are MGHRA and YSYEKL. V was pared by 1 base and J by 6 bases, with 11 bases of the junction left unmatched. The CDR3 consists of 17 residues. The CDR3: CASSQVGRGRGGQPQHF. As DNA, the CDR3 is TGCGCCAGCAGCCAAGTCGGCAGGGGGCGCGGAGGTCAGCCCCAGCATTTT.

The V gene is TRBV11-2, the J gene TRBJ2-7; possibly TRBD1 for D (6 bases). This CDR3 spans 14 amino acids. Per the germline V gene, CDR1 is SGHAT and CDR2 is FQNNGV. V dropped 1 base and J dropped 4 bases, with 11 bases sitting between them. The chain's CDR3 is CASSLVPGAYEQYF. The CDR3 DNA sequence: TGTGCCAGCAGCTTAGTCCCAGGGGCATACGAGCAGTACTTC.

V gene TRBV7-2 combines with J gene TRBJ2-1, with TRBD2 matching 7 bases. This CDR3 region has 15 residues. V lost 5 bases to trimming and J lost 5 bases; unmatched junction nucleotides: 9. Germline CDR1 SGHTA, CDR2 FQGNSA. In DNA form, the CDR3 reads TGTGCCAGCAGCCAATCTAGCGGACAACACAATGAGCAGTTCTTC. It specifies CASSQSSGQHNEQFF. Drawing the rest from reference TRBV7-2 and TRBJ2-1, the complete variable domain is GAGVSQSPSNKVTEKGKDVELRCDPISGHTALYWYRQSLGQGLEFLIYFQGNSAPDKSGLPSDRFSAERTGGSVSTLTIQRTQQEDSAVYLCASSQSSGQHNEQFFGPGTRLTVL.

The chain links TRBV7-2 to TRBJ1-5; D not certain. Germline CDR1 and CDR2: SGHTA and FQGNSA. The CDR3 loop spans 12 amino acids. The V end was cut by 4 bases, the J end by 8 bases, with 9 bases between. The CDR3 nucleotides read TGTGCCAGCAGCTACACTAGGGAGCCCCAGCATTTT. This gives the protein CASSYTREPQHF.

This rearrangement joins TRBV9 to TRBJ2-7, with D possibly matching TRBD2 (6 bases). In germline, CDR1 is SGDLS, CDR2 YYNGEE. This CDR3 spans 15 amino acids. V lost 0 bases, J lost 3 bases, and 13 bases lay in between. CDR3 in amino acids: CASSVDTGGNYEQYF. CDR3 nucleotides: TGTGCCAGCAGCGTAGATACTGGCGGGAACTACGAGCAGTACTTC.

The chain is built from TRBV10-3 and TRBJ2-3; 7 bases are shared with TRBD1. The CDR3 spans 17 residues. The germline V gene encodes CDR1 ENHRY and CDR2 SYGVKD. The trim removed 3 bases at V and 0 bases at J, leaving 9 bases unmatched. CDR3 sequence: CAISEASRGRSTDTQYF. CDR3 nucleotides: TGTGCCATCAGTGAAGCTTCGAGGGGGCGCAGCACAGATACGCAGTATTTT.

The chain couples TRBV11-2 to TRBJ1-4; no definite D call. The CDR3 is made up of 16 amino acids. Germline V gene sequence: CDR1 SGHAT, CDR2 FQNNGV. With 3 bases removed from V and 0 bases from J, the gap between germline ends came to 11 bases. The CDR3 loop reads CASSFSGGPTNEKLFF. DNA for the CDR3: TGTGCCAGCAGCTTCTCTGGAGGACCAACTAATGAAAAACTGTTTTTT.

The J gene is TRBJ1-2, the V gene TRBV11-2; D ambiguous. Germline V gene sequence: CDR1 SGHAT, CDR2 FQNNGV. The CDR3 covers 14 residues. Trimming left V 5 bases short and J 5 bases short, with 15 bases between. The CDR3 reads CASSPPHLDYGYTF. CDR3 bases: TGTGCCAGCAGCCCCCCACACCTAGATTATGGCTACACCTTC.